The 32 T cell receptor beta chains presented below share a single source sample, sequenced in a study of radiotherapy plus CTLA-4 blockade in lung cancer. Sequencing was performed with immunoSEQ multiplex PCR; in TCRdb, only in-frame clones are kept and a portion is missing. The table records tens of thousands of clones, around 74% of them present only once. The sample here was peripheral blood, taken from a patient treated with radiotherapy plus ipilimumab. These receptors originate from a human donor with non-small cell lung cancer whose response to radiotherapy plus ipilimumab could not be evaluated.

The chain links TRBV4-1 to TRBJ1-4; a possible D gene is TRBD1 (6 bases). This CDR3 region has 17 residues. Germline CDR1 and CDR2: MGHRA and YSYEKL. The V end lost 2 bases, the J end lost 1 base, and 14 bases lay between the germline ends. CDR3 sequence (DNA): TGCGCCAGCAGCCAACCACCAGGGGTTGGAACTAATGAAAAACTGTTTTTT. This sequence encodes CASSQPPGVGTNEKLFF.

The chain couples TRBV11-3 to TRBJ2-7; 8 bases agree with TRBD1. The trim removed 5 bases at V and 1 base at J, leaving 4 bases unmatched. CDR3 length: 14 residues. CDR1 is SGHNT, CDR2 YENEEA, per germline. CDR3 residues: CASSGRTGSYEQYF. Written as DNA, the CDR3 is TGTGCCAGCAGCGGGAGGACAGGGTCCTACGAGCAGTACTTC.

The V and J genes are TRBV19 and TRBJ2-7; TRBD1 is a possible D gene (5 bases). This CDR3 has 13 amino acids. The ends were cut back, 3 bases at V and 6 bases at J, with 12 bases in the middle. Germline lookup yields CDR1 LNHDA and CDR2 SQIVND (reference sequence). In DNA, the CDR3 is TGTGCCAGTAGTATTGGGGCTGGTTCCGAGCAGTACTTC. It encodes CASSIGAGSEQYF.

The V and J genes are TRBV5-4 and TRBJ1-5; 9 bases align to TRBD1. Germline values: CDR1 SGHNT, CDR2 YYREEE (reference sequence). J gave up 0 bases and V 0 bases, and 7 bases lay outside the gene matches. CDR3 length equals 18 residues. The CDR3 reads CASSLVGTGNYSNQPQHF. The CDR3 DNA reads as TGTGCCAGCAGCTTGGTTGGGACAGGGAATTATAGCAATCAGCCCCAGCATTTT.

V and J are TRBV28 and TRBJ1-1; D might be TRBD1 (5 bases). Per the germline V gene, CDR1 is MDHEN and CDR2 is SYDVKM. The V and J ends lost 2 bases and 1 base respectively, with 11 bases between them. The CDR3 loop spans 15 amino acids. This chain's CDR3 is CASSLHRFRNTEAFF. CDR3 DNA sequence: TGTGCCAGCAGTTTACACAGGTTCAGGAACACTGAAGCTTTCTTT.

This clone showed up just a few times. CDR3 bases: TGTGCCAGCAGCTTTCAGAGGTACACTGAAGCTTTCTTT. Translating it yields CASSFQRYTEAFF. V usage is TRBV11-2 and J usage is TRBJ1-1; no clear D gene. The CDR3 is 13 residues long. CDR1 SGHAT and CDR2 FQNNGV come from the germline V gene. V lost 3 bases and J 3 bases, leaving 8 bases between the germline ends.

This clone has only a few counts. The chain links TRBV5-1 to TRBJ1-5; 8 bases match TRBD1. Germline assignment: CDR1 SGHRS and CDR2 YFSETQ. The CDR3 contains 17 residues. V shed 0 bases and J 2 bases; nucleotides not matched to a gene: 7. CDR3 amino acids: CASSLGTGGVGNQPQHF. The CDR3 coding sequence is TGCGCCAGCAGCTTGGGCACAGGGGGGGTAGGCAATCAGCCCCAGCATTTT.

In its sample, this clone was seen a few times. V gene TRBV4-1 combines with J gene TRBJ2-1; 7 positions agree with TRBD2. The V segment lost 0 bases and the J segment 12 bases; nucleotides outside the gene matches: 23. The CDR3 has 19 amino acids. CDR1 and CDR2 from the germline V gene are MGHRA and YSYEKL. The CDR3 spells CASSQDPGFISGASGRQFF. The CDR3 bases are TGCGCCAGCAGCCAAGATCCCGGGTTTATCAGCGGGGCCTCGGGTAGGCAGTTCTTC.

The chain recombines TRBV10-3 with TRBJ1-2, with 11 nucleotides matching TRBD1. CDR3 size: 18 residues. Germline trimming cut 0 bases from V and 2 bases from J; bases unmatched to any gene: 8. From germline, CDR1 is ENHRY and CDR2 SYGVKD. The CDR3, as DNA: TGTGCCATCAGTGAGTCGATAGGACAGGGGGCGAAGAACTATGGCTACACCTTC. It encodes CAISESIGQGAKNYGYTF.

The J gene is TRBJ2-7, the V gene TRBV4-3, with 8 bases fitting TRBD1. Germline loops: CDR1 LGHNA, CDR2 YSLEER. This CDR3 is 15 amino acids long. Trimming removed 1 base from V and 2 bases from J; junction bases left unmatched: 4. The CDR3 here is CASSQVTGAPYEQYF. The DNA of the CDR3 is TGCGCCAGCAGCCAAGTGACAGGGGCGCCCTACGAGCAGTACTTC.

This chain links TRBV6-1 with TRBJ2-7; 9 bases align to TRBD1. Germline values: CDR1 MNHNS, CDR2 SASEGT. The CDR3 runs to 14 residues. V lost 4 bases to trimming and J lost 2 bases; unmatched junction nucleotides: 3. CDR3 in amino acids: CASSVGTGTYEQYF. The CDR3 DNA reads as TGTGCCAGCAGTGTCGGGACAGGGACCTACGAGCAGTACTTC.

The rearrangement links TRBV5-1 to TRBJ1-1, with TRBD1 matching 7 bases. The CDR3 runs to 15 residues. The ends lost 0 bases at V and 4 bases at J; junction bases unmatched: 6. Germline values: CDR1 SGHRS, CDR2 YFSETQ. The CDR3 DNA sequence: TGCGCCAGCAGCTTGGGACAGGGCGGTGCCACTGAAGCTTTCTTT. Translation: CASSLGQGGATEAFF.

This clone was recorded only once. The chain joins TRBV4-3 to TRBJ1-5, with D possibly matching TRBD1 (6 bases). The CDR3 is 15 residues long. Germline V gene sequence: CDR1 LGHNA, CDR2 YSLEER. Trimming took off 4 bases at V and 0 bases at J, with 10 bases between the two ends. The CDR3 is CASSLDSTSNQPQHF. CDR3 bases: TGCGCCAGCAGCCTGGACAGCACTAGCAATCAGCCCCAGCATTTT.

The chain couples TRBV6-1 to TRBJ1-6, with TRBD1 matching over 8 bases. This CDR3 is built from 16 residues. CDR1 and CDR2 (germline): MNHNS, SASEGT. V gave up 2 bases and J gave up 11 bases; unmatched junction bases: 11. CDR3 DNA sequence: TGTGCCAGCAGTGAAATCTTCCGGGACAGGAGGCCACCCCTCCACTTT. This codes for CASSEIFRDRRPPLHF.

The chain links TRBV4-3 to TRBJ1-3; 7 bases line up with TRBD1. V gave up 4 bases and J gave up 2 bases; unmatched junction bases: 11. The CDR3 consists of 17 residues. The germline gives CDR1 LGHNA, CDR2 YSLEER. The CDR3 spells CASSPGQPLAPGNTIYF. The DNA of the CDR3 is TGCGCCAGCAGCCCGGGACAGCCCTTGGCCCCTGGAAACACCATATATTTT.

CDR3 in DNA: TGTGCCATCAGTGGACAGGGGGGGGCCTACGAGCAGTACTTC. Its protein product is CAISGQGGAYEQYF. The chain links TRBV10-3 to TRBJ2-7, with 9 bases aligning to TRBD1. The CDR3 is 14 residues long. The V gene end was trimmed by 4 bases and the J gene end by 2 bases; junction bases not matched to a gene: 3. The germline CDR1 and CDR2 sequences are ENHRY and SYGVKD.

J is TRBJ1-1 and V is TRBV11-3, with 10 bases identical to TRBD1. Germline CDR1 is SGHNT and CDR2 is YENEEA. The CDR3 loop spans 14 amino acids. V gave up 4 bases and J gave up 2 bases; unmatched junction bases: 1. In DNA, the CDR3 is TGTGCCAGCAGCTGGGACAGGGGAAACACTGAAGCTTTCTTT. As protein: CASSWDRGNTEAFF.

CDR3 in DNA: TGTGCCAGCAGTGGACTTTTAGCGGGATTAGCCAAAAACATTCAGTACTTC. It codes for CASSGLLAGLAKNIQYF. This chain links TRBV6-1 with TRBJ2-4; 8 positions match TRBD2. The CDR3 totals 17 residues. From germline, CDR1 is MNHNS and CDR2 SASEGT. After removal of 4 bases from V and 0 bases from J, the junction contained 8 bases not matched to a gene.

J is TRBJ1-3 and V is TRBV4-2; D is uncertain. This CDR3 has 16 amino acids. Trimming took off 0 bases at V and 2 bases at J, with 11 bases between the two ends. Germline CDR1 LGHNA, CDR2 YNFKEQ. In nucleotides, the CDR3 is TGTGCCAGCAGCCAAGAATGGGGAGGCCCTGGAAACACCATATATTTT. Translating gives CASSQEWGGPGNTIYF.

As regards this clone: This sample also contains other DNA sequences that code for the same CDR3. The J gene is TRBJ2-7, the V gene TRBV11-2; D gene ambiguous. CDR3 length equals 15 residues. Germline V CDR1 and CDR2: SGHAT, FQNNGV. The V end was cut by 0 bases, the J end by 1 base, with 10 bases between. The CDR3 is CASSLDPGQSYEQYF. CDR3 nucleotides: TGTGCCAGCAGCTTAGATCCTGGCCAGTCCTACGAGCAGTACTTC.

The table lists this clone with a few counts. The CDR3 coding sequence is TGCGCCAGCAGGACAGGGACTAGAAGTGAAGCTTTCTTT. This codes for CASRTGTRSEAFF. The chain couples TRBV4-1 to TRBJ1-1; 7 nucleotides align to TRBD1. The CDR3 sequence is 13 residues long. Trimming cost V 6 bases and J 7 bases; bases outside gene matches: 8. CDR1 is MGHRA, CDR2 YSYEKL, per germline.

The rearrangement joins TRBV7-9 to TRBJ1-6; D is ambiguous. V gave up 3 bases and J gave up 0 bases, with 6 bases separating them. This CDR3 spans 15 amino acids. Germline values: CDR1 SEHNR, CDR2 FQNEAQ (reference sequence). Here the CDR3 reads CASSLAGSYNSPLHF. The CDR3 nucleotides read TGTGCCAGCAGCTTGGCGGGCTCCTATAATTCACCCCTCCACTTT.

The gene calls are TRBV6-6 and TRBJ1-2; 7 nucleotides line up with TRBD1. The CDR3 length is 13 residues. Germline CDR1 and CDR2: MNHNY and SVGAGI (reference sequence). After removal of 2 bases from V and 11 bases from J, the junction contained 8 bases not matched to a gene. CDR3 nucleotide sequence: TGTGCCAGCAGTTACCCCTTGACAGGGAGTTACACCTTC. Its translation: CASSYPLTGSYTF.

This clone was seen more than once but under ten times. Here the CDR3 reads CAISEYPGNTEAFF. CDR3 nucleotide sequence: TGTGCCATCAGTGAGTATCCAGGGAACACTGAAGCTTTCTTT. The V call is TRBV10-3, the J call TRBJ1-1, with D unclear. This CDR3 is built from 14 residues. Germline-derived CDR1 and CDR2 are ENHRY and SYGVKD. V gave up 1 base and J gave up 1 base, with 7 bases separating them.

The rearrangement joins TRBV5-1 to TRBJ2-3, with TRBD1 as a possible D gene (5 bases). V lost 1 base and J lost 2, with 11 bases in between. From germline, CDR1 is SGHRS and CDR2 YFSETQ. The CDR3 totals 15 residues. For the CDR3, the DNA is TGCGCCAGCAGCTTGTTGGCAGGGCCCACAGATACGCAGTATTTT. Its translation: CASSLLAGPTDTQYF.

This clone was found many times. CDR3 sequence (DNA): TGTGCCAGCAGTTACCCGTTTAATGAAAAACTGTTTTTT. It translates to CASSYPFNEKLFF. This chain uses TRBV6-6 with TRBJ1-4, with D uncertain. V gave up 2 bases and J gave up 4 bases, with 5 bases separating them. The CDR3 consists of 13 residues. CDR1 MNHNY and CDR2 SVGAGI come from the germline V gene (reference sequence).

The chain recombines TRBV4-2 with TRBJ1-5; D not resolved. Trimming shortened V by 2 bases and J by 5 bases, and 7 bases separated the two germline ends. The CDR3 has 13 residues. Germline assignment: CDR1 LGHNA and CDR2 YNFKEQ. The CDR3, as DNA: TGTGCCAGCAGCCAACGCGTAGATCAGCCCCAGCATTTT. It translates to CASSQRVDQPQHF.

This clone appeared a single time. V and J are TRBV5-1 and TRBJ1-3, with a possible D match to TRBD1 (6 bases). Germline loops: CDR1 SGHRS, CDR2 YFSETQ. The CDR3 extends over 14 amino acids. V lost 5 bases, J lost 0 bases, and 9 bases lay in between. CDR3 sequence: CASSGTNSGNTIYF. The DNA of the CDR3 is TGCGCCAGCAGTGGGACAAACTCTGGAAACACCATATATTTT.

The chain joins TRBV7-3 to TRBJ1-1; no definite D call. V was cut by 1 base and J by 1 base, with 10 bases left in between. Germline V gives CDR1 SGHTA, CDR2 FQGTGA. The CDR3 covers 15 residues. The CDR3 sequence: CASSLNTGRNTEAFF. The CDR3 bases are TGTGCCAGCAGCTTAAACACGGGGAGGAACACTGAAGCTTTCTTT.

In regard to this clone: An end of the junction does not agree with germline; a read error may underlie this. This chain connects TRBV27 to TRBJ2-1; TRBD2 aligns across 14 bases. CDR1 is MNHEY and CDR2 is SMNVEV in the germline V gene (reference sequence). This CDR3 has 17 amino acids. CDR3 sequence reads: CVSSLSSTSGRANEQFF. CDR3 DNA: TGTGTCAGCAGTTTATCGTCGACTAGCGGGAGGGCTAATGAGCAGTTCTTC.

The V gene is TRBV5-4, the J gene TRBJ2-5, with TRBD2 identical over 9 bases. Per the germline V gene, CDR1 is SGHNT and CDR2 is YYREEE (reference sequence). Germline trimming cut 0 bases from V and 7 bases from J; bases unmatched to any gene: 10. This CDR3 spans 16 amino acids. The CDR3 nucleotides read TGTGCCAGCAGCTTGGATCCAGCGGGGGGTCCTCCGACCCAGTACTTC. It translates to CASSLDPAGGPPTQYF.

This clone was counted ten times or more. Other DNA sequences in the sample encode the same CDR3. The chain is built from TRBV19 and TRBJ1-1; no clear D. CDR3 length: 10 residues. V was trimmed by 9 bases and J by 2 bases, leaving 4 bases between them. The germline gives CDR1 LNHDA, CDR2 SQIVND (reference sequence). CDR3 DNA sequence: TGTGCCAGCAGAAACACTGAAGCTTTCTTT. Protein product: CASRNTEAFF.